This T cell receptor beta chain was documented in a study of blood T cell repertoires in COVID-19. TCRdb's copy holds only in-frame clones and misses some; the assay was immunoSEQ multiplex PCR. Of 140,000 or so clones listed, 85% to 90% are singletons. The CDR3 covers 14 residues. In germline, CDR1 is GTSNPN, CDR2 SVGIG (reference sequence). The V and J ends lost 4 bases and 3 bases respectively, with 14 bases between them. The chain has TRBV30 and TRBJ2-3, with D perhaps matching TRBD2 (6 bases). The sequenced sample consisted of peripheral blood. This TCR came from a woman aged 60 to 75 with active COVID-19. In nucleotides, the CDR3 is TGTGCCTGGAAAACGGGAGTGGGTACAGATACGCAGTATTTT. Amino acids: CAWKTGVGTDTQYF.